This TCR beta chain stems from a study of Ad26.COV2.S vaccination and SARS-CoV-2 variants. The CDR3 is 15 residues long. Germline loops: CDR1 KGHDR, CDR2 SFDVKD. The V end was cut by 7 bases, the J end by 0 bases, with 12 bases between. The assay was immunoSEQ multiplex PCR, and TCRdb's table has in-frame clones only and misses some. The profile shows roughly 92,000 clones, 82% of them singletons. The sequence derives from a human donor who had recovered from COVID-19. This chain joins TRBV24-1 and TRBJ1-5, with unresolved D. Sequencing used peripheral blood, obtained after recovery from COVID-19. The CDR3 reads CATSPRGISNQPQHF. The CDR3 bases are TGTGCCACCAGCCCGAGAGGGATTAGCAATCAGCCCCAGCATTTT.